These 21 T cell receptor beta chains were sequenced from one sample in a study of T cells in Graves' hyperthyroidism and ophthalmopathy. Template material for amplifying TCR beta CDR3 regions consisted of RNA transcripts. The HTBI primer set drove a first-round RT-PCR of the TCR CDR3. TCRdb reanalysed the multiplex PCR reads using MiXCR and keeps one entry per CDR3 protein. The sample carries 380,000 or so distinct CDR3 sequences, approximately 12% recorded once. Specimen: blood. Every receptor here comes from a young man with Graves' hyperthyroidism that later progressed to Graves' ophthalmopathy.

On this clonotype itself: A much larger clone sits a single nucleotide away, making a read error possible. V usage is TRBV19 and J usage is TRBJ2-1, with no clear D. Germline V gene sequence: CDR1 LNHDA, CDR2 SQIVND (reference sequence). CDR3 length: 20 residues. The V end was cut by 8 bases, the J end by 0 bases, with 29 bases between. This chain's CDR3 is CASQLVHGPAGLGSYNEQFF. For the CDR3, the DNA is TGTGCCAGTCAATTGGTTCATGGACCAGCAGGCCTTGGCTCCTACAATGAGCAGTTCTTC. Complete variable domain (other parts from reference TRBV19 and TRBJ2-1): DGGITQSPKYLFRKEGQNVTLSCEQNLNHDAMYWYRQDPGQGLRLIYYSQIVNDFQKGDIAEGYSVSREKKESFPLTVTSAQKNPTAFYLCASQLVHGPAGLGSYNEQFFGPGTRLTVL.

There are many counts of this clonotype. This chain joins TRBV5-1 and TRBJ2-1; D gene uncertain. V was clipped by 0 bases and J by 12 bases, with 10 bases between them. Germline V gene lookup returns CDR1 SGHRS and CDR2 YFSETQ. The CDR3 is made up of 12 amino acids. This CDR3 reads CASSLDGVSQFF. DNA for the CDR3: TGCGCCAGCAGCTTGGATGGCGTGTCGCAGTTCTTC.

This clonotype was counted at least ten times. The rearrangement links TRBV18 to TRBJ1-2; D is unclear. V was trimmed by 3 bases and J by 5 bases, leaving 16 bases between them. The germline V gene encodes CDR1 KGHSH and CDR2 LQKENI. CDR3 size: 15 residues. Here the CDR3 reads CASSPLGTAGYGYTF. The CDR3 DNA is TGTGCCAGCTCACCGCTTGGTACCGCGGGATATGGCTACACCTTC.

This clonotype was observed many times. This chain uses TRBV11-3 with TRBJ2-5; TRBD2 matches 11 bases. V lost 5 bases and J lost 7; bases outside the gene matches: 12. Germline values: CDR1 SGHNT, CDR2 YENEEA. The CDR3 is 16 amino acids. The DNA of the CDR3 is TGTGCCAGCAGCGGGGGACTAGCGGCGTTCGGCGGGACCCAGTACTTC. It translates to CASSGGLAAFGGTQYF.

The table lists this clonotype with a count of one. A much bigger clone sits one base away, suggesting this may be a read error. V and J are TRBV10-2 and TRBJ1-6; D uncertain. The CDR3 loop spans 14 amino acids. Germline V gene data show CDR1 as WSHSY and CDR2 as SAAADI. CDR3 in amino acids: CAGSKGAYNSPLHF. CDR3 bases: TGCGCCGGCAGTAAAGGAGCCTATAATTCACCCCTCCACTTT.

V is TRBV28 and J is TRBJ1-5; weak D call: TRBD1 (6 bases). Germline values: CDR1 MDHEN, CDR2 SYDVKM. The V and J ends lost 3 bases and 7 bases respectively, with 13 bases between them. This CDR3 has 14 residues. CDR3 sequence: CASSFSGVGQPQHF. CDR3 nucleotides: TGTGCCAGCAGTTTCTCAGGGGTTGGCCAGCCCCAGCATTTT.

This chain links TRBV12-3 or TRBV12-4 with TRBJ2-5; D is undetermined. Trimming shortened V by 5 bases and J by 6 bases, and 13 bases separated the two germline ends. The CDR3 has 13 residues. In nucleotides, the CDR3 is TGTGCCAGCAGTGAAGCCTTGATCAAGACCCAGTACTTC. Its protein product is CASSEALIKTQYF.

The chain couples TRBV18 to TRBJ1-1; a weak D match, TRBD1 (6 bases). Per germline, CDR1 KGHSH and CDR2 LQKENI. The CDR3 contains 13 residues. V was cut by 3 bases and J by 10 bases, with 15 bases left in between. CDR3 nucleotides: TGTGCCAGCTCACCTCAAGACAGGCTGGTAGCTTTCTTT. Amino acids: CASSPQDRLVAFF.

This clonotype was seen at least ten times. V gene TRBV7-8 combines with J gene TRBJ1-4; a weak D match, TRBD1 (6 bases). V shed 4 bases and J shed 2 bases, with 14 bases lying between them. The CDR3 spans 16 residues. Looked up from germline, CDR1 is SGHVS and CDR2 is FQNEAQ. This CDR3 reads CASSSRGVSTNEKLFF. The CDR3 DNA follows: TGTGCCAGCAGCTCGAGGGGGGTGTCTACTAATGAAAAACTGTTTTTT.

This clonotype has a count of ten or more. The chain has TRBV13 and TRBJ2-7; D call uncertain. Germline V gene sequence: CDR1 PRHDT, CDR2 FYEKMQ (reference sequence). Trimming removed 7 bases from V and 7 bases from J, with 14 bases in between. This CDR3 spans 12 amino acids. CDR3 region: CASTTRLGEQYF. In nucleotides, the CDR3 is TGTGCCAGCACCACACGTCTGGGGGAGCAGTACTTC. Drawing the rest from reference TRBV13 and TRBJ2-7, the complete variable domain is AAGVIQSPRHLIKEKRETATLKCYPIPRHDTVYWYQQGPGQDPQFLISFYEKMQSDKGSIPDRFSAQQFSDYHSELNMSSLELGDSALYFCASTTRLGEQYFGPGTRLTVT.

There are a few counts of this clonotype. The chain employs TRBV20-1 and TRBJ2-7, with a weak D call TRBD2 (6 bases). Trimming removed 3 bases at V and 3 bases at J, with 27 bases between. Germline lookup yields CDR1 DFQATT and CDR2 SNEGSKA (reference sequence). The CDR3 sequence is 18 residues long. CDR3 in DNA: TGCAGTGCTAGGGTCCTGACTAGGCTTTATCTTGGGGACTACGAGCAGTACTTC. Its translation is CSARVLTRLYLGDYEQYF.

In its sample, this clonotype was seen many times. The rearrangement links TRBV28 to TRBJ2-1; TRBD1 matches 12 bases. The CDR3 totals 18 residues. Trimming cost V 7 bases and J 2 bases; bases outside gene matches: 12. Germline V lookup: CDR1 MDHEN, CDR2 SYDVKM. CDR3 coding DNA: TGTGCCAGCAACAAGGGGACAGGGGGCGATAGACCCTACAATGAGCAGTTCTTC. Protein product: CASNKGTGGDRPYNEQFF.

The rearrangement joins TRBV24-1 to TRBJ1-2; no clear D. V was clipped by 4 bases and J by 3 bases, with 11 bases between them. Germline CDR1 KGHDR, CDR2 SFDVKD. The CDR3 has 14 residues. In nucleotides, the CDR3 is TGTGCCACCAGTGAATCCGACGGTGACTATGGCTACACCTTC. Protein product: CATSESDGDYGYTF.

This clonotype was counted a few times. This chain links TRBV5-6 with TRBJ1-2; D gene uncertain. V lost 0 bases and J 0 bases, leaving 3 bases between the germline ends. Germline V CDR1 and CDR2: SGHDT, YYEEEE. CDR3 size: 13 residues. The CDR3 DNA reads TGTGCCAGCAGCTTGGGAGCTAACTATGGCTACACCTTC. It is translated as CASSLGANYGYTF.

This clonotype has more than one count but fewer than ten. The chain combines TRBV6-1 with TRBJ2-2, with 9 bases lining up with TRBD1. With 11 bases clipped from V and 5 bases from J, the junction kept 9 bases outside the gene matches. Germline CDR1 and CDR2: MNHNS and SASEGT. The CDR3 consists of 14 residues. The CDR3 here is CASTRDRETGELFF. Written as DNA, the CDR3 is TGTGCCTCTACTCGGGACAGGGAGACCGGGGAGCTGTTTTTT.

This clonotype was seen a handful of times. The V and J genes are TRBV20-1 and TRBJ2-2, with a weak D call TRBD1 (5 bases). Germline values: CDR1 DFQATT, CDR2 SNEGSKA (reference sequence). With 1 base removed from V and 4 bases from J, the gap between germline ends came to 7 bases. The CDR3 has 13 residues. The CDR3 nucleotides are TGCAGTGCTAGAGCTACAGGCACCGGGGAGCTGTTTTTT. This sequence encodes CSARATGTGELFF.

This clonotype was detected a few times. This chain joins TRBV19 and TRBJ1-6; D not certain. Germline lookup yields CDR1 LNHDA and CDR2 SQIVND (reference sequence). Trimming left V 5 bases short and J 7 bases short, with 9 bases between. The CDR3 is 13 amino acids. CDR3 residues: CASSEAGNSPLHF. CDR3 DNA: TGTGCCAGTAGTGAAGCGGGGAATTCACCCCTCCACTTT.

There are many counts of this clonotype. The chain has TRBV19 and TRBJ2-5; 8 bases agree with TRBD2. Per germline, CDR1 LNHDA and CDR2 SQIVND (reference sequence). This CDR3 contains 16 residues. V lost 4 bases to trimming and J lost 1 base; unmatched junction nucleotides: 8. The CDR3 nucleotides read TGTGCCAGTAGTAGGATAGCGGGGAATCTCCAAGAGACCCAGTACTTC. Protein product: CASSRIAGNLQETQYF.

This clonotype was detected only once. This CDR3 is missing its conserved last phenylalanine or tryptophan, likely due to a read error. The chain is built from TRBV3-1 and TRBJ2-3; 8 nucleotides line up with TRBD2. CDR1 and CDR2 from the germline V gene are LGHDT and YNNKEL (reference sequence). CDR3 length equals 17 residues. With V trimmed by 6 bases and J by 1 base, 12 bases remained unmatched. CDR3 coding DNA: TGTGCCAGCAGTCCCCTTTGGGGTAGCGGGGGCACAGATACGCAGTATTGT. Translation: CASSPLWGSGGTDTQYC.

This clonotype was counted many times. V gene TRBV9 combines with J gene TRBJ1-5; D is uncertain. The V and J ends lost 1 base and 3 bases respectively, with 11 bases between them. The CDR3 consists of 15 residues. Germline V CDR1 and CDR2: SGDLS, YYNGEE. CDR3 in amino acids: CASSVRRTLNQPQHF. CDR3 nucleotides: TGTGCCAGCAGCGTACGGAGAACGCTCAATCAGCCCCAGCATTTT. Full variable domain (outside the CDR3, taken from reference TRBV9 and TRBJ1-5): DSGVTQTPKHLITATGQRVTLRCSPRSGDLSVYWYQQSLDQGLQFLIQYYNGEERAKGNILERFSAQQFPDLHSELNLSSLELGDSALYFCASSVRRTLNQPQHFGDGTRLSIL.

This clonotype is a singleton in its sample. A much larger clone differs by one base, so this may be a read error. V and J are TRBV20-1 and TRBJ2-3; D gene uncertain. The CDR3 runs 13 residues. The ends were cut back, 6 bases at V and 4 bases at J, with 14 bases in the middle. Germline V gene data show CDR1 as DFQATT and CDR2 as SNEGSKA (reference sequence). The CDR3 loop is CSALVGSADTQYF. The CDR3 region has the DNA TGCAGTGCCCTGGTCGGCTCCGCAGATACGCAGTATTTT.